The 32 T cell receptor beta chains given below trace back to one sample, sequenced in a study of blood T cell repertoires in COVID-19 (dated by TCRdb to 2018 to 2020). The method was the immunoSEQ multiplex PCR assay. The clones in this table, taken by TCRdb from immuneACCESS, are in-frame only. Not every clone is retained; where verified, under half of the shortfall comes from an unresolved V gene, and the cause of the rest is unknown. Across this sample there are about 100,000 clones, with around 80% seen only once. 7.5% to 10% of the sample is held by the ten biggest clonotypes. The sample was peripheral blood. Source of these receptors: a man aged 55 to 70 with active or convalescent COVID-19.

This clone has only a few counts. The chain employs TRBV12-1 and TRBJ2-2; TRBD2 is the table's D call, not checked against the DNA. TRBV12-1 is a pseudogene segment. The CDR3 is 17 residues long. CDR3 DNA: TGTGCCAGCAGCTTTGTGGTCCCTAGCGGGAGGGCCGGGGAGCTGTTTTTT. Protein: CASSFVVPSGRAGELFF.

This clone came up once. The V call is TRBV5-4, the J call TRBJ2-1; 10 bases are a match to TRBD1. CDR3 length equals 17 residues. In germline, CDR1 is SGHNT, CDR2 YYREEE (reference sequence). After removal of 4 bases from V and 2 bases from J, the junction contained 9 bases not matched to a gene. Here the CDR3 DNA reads TGTGCCAGCAGCCCGTGGACAGGGGGAATGACCTACAATGAGCAGTTCTTC. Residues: CASSPWTGGMTYNEQFF. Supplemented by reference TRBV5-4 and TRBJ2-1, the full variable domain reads ETGVTQSPTHLIKTRGQQVTLRCSSQSGHNTVSWYQQALGQGPQFIFQYYREEENGRGNFPPRFSGLQFPNYSSELNVNALELDDSALYLCASSPWTGGMTYNEQFFGPGTRLTVL.

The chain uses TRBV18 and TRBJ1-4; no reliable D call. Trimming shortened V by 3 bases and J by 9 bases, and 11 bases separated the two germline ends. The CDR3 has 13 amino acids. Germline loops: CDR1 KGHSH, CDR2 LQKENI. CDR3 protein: CASSPTEQQKLFF. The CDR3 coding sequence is TGTGCCAGCTCACCCACGGAACAGCAAAAACTGTTTTTT.

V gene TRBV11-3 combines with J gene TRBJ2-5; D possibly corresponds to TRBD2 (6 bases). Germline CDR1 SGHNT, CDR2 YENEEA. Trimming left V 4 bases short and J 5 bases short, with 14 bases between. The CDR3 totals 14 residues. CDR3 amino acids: CASSSPGRGETQYF. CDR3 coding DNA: TGTGCCAGCAGCTCCCCCGGGAGAGGGGAGACCCAGTACTTC. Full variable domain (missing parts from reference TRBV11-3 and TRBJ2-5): EAGVVQSPRYKIIEKKQPVAFWCNPISGHNTLYWYLQNLGQGPELLIRYENEEAVDDSQLPKDRFSAERLKGVDSTLKIQPAELGDSAVYLCASSSPGRGETQYFGPGTRLLVL.

CDR3: CASSSGGLYTEAFF. The DNA of the CDR3 is TGTGCCAGTAGTAGCGGCGGACTCTACACTGAAGCTTTCTTT. This sequence joins TRBV19 and TRBJ1-1, with unresolved D. V was shortened by 4 bases and J by 3 bases, with 12 bases between the two germline ends. There are 14 residues in the CDR3. Germline assignment: CDR1 LNHDA and CDR2 SQIVND (reference sequence).

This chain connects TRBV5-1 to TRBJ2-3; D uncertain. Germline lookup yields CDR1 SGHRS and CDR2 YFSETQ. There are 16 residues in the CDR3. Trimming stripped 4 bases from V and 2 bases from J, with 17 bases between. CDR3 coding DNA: TGCGCCAGCAGCCACTCCCCTGACTTTTCCACAGATACGCAGTATTTT. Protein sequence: CASSHSPDFSTDTQYF.

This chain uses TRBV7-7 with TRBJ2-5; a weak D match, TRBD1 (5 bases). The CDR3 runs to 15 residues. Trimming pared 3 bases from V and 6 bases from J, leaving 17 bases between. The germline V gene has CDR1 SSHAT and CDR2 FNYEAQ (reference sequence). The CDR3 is CASSLGSGQGKTQYF. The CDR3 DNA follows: TGTGCCAGCAGCTTGGGTTCTGGGCAGGGAAAGACCCAGTACTTC. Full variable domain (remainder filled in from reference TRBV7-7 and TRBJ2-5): GAGVSQSPRYKVTKRGQDVTLRCDPISSHATLYWYQQALGQGPEFLTYFNYEAQPDKSGLPSDRFSAERPEGSISTLTIQRTEQRDSAMYRCASSLGSGQGKTQYFGPGTRLLVL.

Here the CDR3 DNA reads TGTGCCAGCAGTTTGGGCCAGGGGGTCACAGATACGCAGTATTTT. This codes for CASSLGQGVTDTQYF. The chain carries TRBV27 and TRBJ2-3; 7 nucleotides align to TRBD1. With 3 bases clipped from V and 2 bases from J, the junction kept 5 bases outside the gene matches. Germline CDR1 and CDR2: MNHEY and SMNVEV (reference sequence). The CDR3 totals 15 residues.

CDR3 coding DNA: TGTGCCAGCAGCCTCGAAGGGGGTGGGGAGCTGTTTTTT. Protein sequence: CASSLEGGGELFF. The chain couples TRBV11-3 to TRBJ2-2; TRBD1 might be the D (6 bases). The CDR3 loop spans 13 amino acids. The V and J ends lost 5 bases and 8 bases respectively, with 12 bases between them. Germline V gene data show CDR1 as SGHNT and CDR2 as YENEEA. The full variable domain, its missing parts supplied by reference TRBV11-3 and TRBJ2-2, is EAGVVQSPRYKIIEKKQPVAFWCNPISGHNTLYWYLQNLGQGPELLIRYENEEAVDDSQLPKDRFSAERLKGVDSTLKIQPAELGDSAVYLCASSLEGGGELFFGEGSRLTVL.

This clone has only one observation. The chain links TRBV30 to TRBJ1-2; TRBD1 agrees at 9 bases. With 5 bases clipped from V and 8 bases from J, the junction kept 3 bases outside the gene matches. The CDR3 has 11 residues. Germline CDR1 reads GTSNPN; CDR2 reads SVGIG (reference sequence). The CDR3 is CAWGTGRGYTF. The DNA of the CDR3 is TGTGCCTGGGGGACAGGGCGGGGCTACACCTTC.

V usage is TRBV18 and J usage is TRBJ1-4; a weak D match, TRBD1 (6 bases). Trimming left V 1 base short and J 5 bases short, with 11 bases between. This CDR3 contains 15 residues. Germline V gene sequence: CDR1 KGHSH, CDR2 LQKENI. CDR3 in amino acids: CASSPQITGNEKLFF. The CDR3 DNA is TGTGCCAGCTCACCACAGATTACAGGGAATGAAAAACTGTTTTTT.

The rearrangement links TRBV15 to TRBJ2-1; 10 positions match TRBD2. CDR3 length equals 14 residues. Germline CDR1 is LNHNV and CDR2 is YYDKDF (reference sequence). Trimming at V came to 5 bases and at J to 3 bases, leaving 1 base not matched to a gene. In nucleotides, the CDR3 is TGTGCCACCAGCCGGACTAGCGGCTACAATGAGCAGTTCTTC. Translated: CATSRTSGYNEQFF.

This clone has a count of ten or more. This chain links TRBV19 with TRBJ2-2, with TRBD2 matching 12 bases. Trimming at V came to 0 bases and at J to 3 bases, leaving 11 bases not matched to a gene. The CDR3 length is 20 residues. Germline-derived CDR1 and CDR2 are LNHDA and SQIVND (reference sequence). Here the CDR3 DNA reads TGTGCCAGTAGTATAGATGTGGTCCAACTAGCGGGAGGCGACACCGGGGAGCTGTTTTTT. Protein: CASSIDVVQLAGGDTGELFF.

The DNA for the CDR3 is TGTGCCAGCAGCTCGACTAGCGGGATTGGCACAGATACGCAGTATTTT. Protein: CASSSTSGIGTDTQYF. The chain couples TRBV7-2 to TRBJ2-3; 11 bases agree with TRBD2. CDR3 length: 16 amino acids. Trimming removed 4 bases from V and 1 base from J; junction bases left unmatched: 4. Germline V gives CDR1 SGHTA, CDR2 FQGNSA.

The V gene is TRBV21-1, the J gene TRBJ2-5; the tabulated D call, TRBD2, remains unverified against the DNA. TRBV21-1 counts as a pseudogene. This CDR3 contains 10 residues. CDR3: CASNGRTQYF. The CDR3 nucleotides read TGTGCCAGCAACGGGAGGACCCAGTACTTC.

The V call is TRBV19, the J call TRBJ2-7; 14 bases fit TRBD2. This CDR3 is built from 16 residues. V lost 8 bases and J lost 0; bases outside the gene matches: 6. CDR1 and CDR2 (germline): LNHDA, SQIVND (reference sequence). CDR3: CASGTSGSVSSYEQYF. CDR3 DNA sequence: TGTGCCAGTGGGACTAGCGGGAGTGTAAGCTCCTACGAGCAGTACTTC. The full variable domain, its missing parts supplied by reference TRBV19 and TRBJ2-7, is DGGITQSPKYLFRKEGQNVTLSCEQNLNHDAMYWYRQDPGQGLRLIYYSQIVNDFQKGDIAEGYSVSREKKESFPLTVTSAQKNPTAFYLCASGTSGSVSSYEQYFGPGTRLTVT.

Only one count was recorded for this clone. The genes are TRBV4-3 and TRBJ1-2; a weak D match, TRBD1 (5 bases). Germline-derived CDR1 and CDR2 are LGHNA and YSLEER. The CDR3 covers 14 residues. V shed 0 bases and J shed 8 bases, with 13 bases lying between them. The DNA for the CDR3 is TGCGCCAGCAGCCAAGATATCAGGGCGGAAGGCTACACCTTC. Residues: CASSQDIRAEGYTF.

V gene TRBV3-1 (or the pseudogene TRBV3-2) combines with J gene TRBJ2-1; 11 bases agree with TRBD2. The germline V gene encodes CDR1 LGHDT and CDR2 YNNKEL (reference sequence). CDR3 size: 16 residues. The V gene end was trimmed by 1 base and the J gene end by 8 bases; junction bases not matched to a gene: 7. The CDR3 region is CASSQGQGLAGYEQFF. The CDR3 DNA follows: TGTGCCAGCAGCCAAGGTCAAGGACTAGCGGGTTATGAGCAGTTCTTC.

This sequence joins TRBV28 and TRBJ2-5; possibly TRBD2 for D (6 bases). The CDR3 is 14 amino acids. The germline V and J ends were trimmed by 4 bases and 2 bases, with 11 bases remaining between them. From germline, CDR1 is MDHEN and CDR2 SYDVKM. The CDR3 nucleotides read TGTGCCAGCAGTTCCCCGGGACTGCAAGAGACCCAGTACTTC. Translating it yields CASSSPGLQETQYF.

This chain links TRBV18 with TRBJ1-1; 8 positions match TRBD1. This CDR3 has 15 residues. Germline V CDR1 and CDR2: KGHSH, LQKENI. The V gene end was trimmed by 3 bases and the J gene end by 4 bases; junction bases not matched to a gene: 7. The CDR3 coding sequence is TGTGCCAGCTCACCGCAGGGGGCCGATAGCACTGAAGCTTTCTTT. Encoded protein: CASSPQGADSTEAFF.

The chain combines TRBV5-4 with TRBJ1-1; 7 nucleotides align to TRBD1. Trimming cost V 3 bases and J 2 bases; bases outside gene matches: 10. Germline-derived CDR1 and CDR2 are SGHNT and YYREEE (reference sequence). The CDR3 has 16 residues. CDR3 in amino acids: CASSSMTGQRNTEAFF. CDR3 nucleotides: TGTGCCAGCAGCTCGATGACAGGGCAAAGAAACACTGAAGCTTTCTTT.

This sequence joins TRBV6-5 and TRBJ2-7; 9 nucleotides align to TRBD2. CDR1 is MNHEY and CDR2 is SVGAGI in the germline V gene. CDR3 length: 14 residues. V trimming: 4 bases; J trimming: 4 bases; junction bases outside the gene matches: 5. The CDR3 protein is CASSSGSGSYEQYF. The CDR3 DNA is TGTGCCAGCAGTTCAGGTAGCGGGAGTTACGAGCAGTACTTC.

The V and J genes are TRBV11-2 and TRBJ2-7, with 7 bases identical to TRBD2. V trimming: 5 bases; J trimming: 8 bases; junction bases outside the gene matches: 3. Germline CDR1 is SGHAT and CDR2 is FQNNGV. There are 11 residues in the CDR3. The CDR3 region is CASSKAGQQYV. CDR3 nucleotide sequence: TGTGCCAGCAGCAAAGCGGGGCAGCAGTACGTC.

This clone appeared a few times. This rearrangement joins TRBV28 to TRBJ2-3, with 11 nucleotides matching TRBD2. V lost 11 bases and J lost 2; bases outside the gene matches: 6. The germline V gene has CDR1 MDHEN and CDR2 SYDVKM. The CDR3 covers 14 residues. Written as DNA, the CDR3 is TGTGCCGGGGGGACTAGCGGTCTCACAGATACGCAGTATTTT. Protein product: CAGGTSGLTDTQYF.

CDR3 region: CASSLESRVRSENRTEAFF. Written as DNA, the CDR3 is TGTGCCAGCAGCTTAGAGTCCAGGGTAAGGTCTGAGAATCGCACTGAAGCTTTCTTT. The chain couples TRBV7-2 to TRBJ1-1, with D possibly being TRBD1 (5 bases). V was cut by 1 base and J by 4 bases, with 25 bases left in between. The CDR3 is made up of 19 amino acids. Germline lookup yields CDR1 SGHTA and CDR2 FQGNSA. Based on the CDR3 plus reference TRBV7-2 and TRBJ1-1, the full variable domain is GAGVSQSPSNKVTEKGKDVELRCDPISGHTALYWYRQSLGQGLEFLIYFQGNSAPDKSGLPSDRFSAERTGGSVSTLTIQRTQQEDSAVYLCASSLESRVRSENRTEAFFGQGTRLTVV.

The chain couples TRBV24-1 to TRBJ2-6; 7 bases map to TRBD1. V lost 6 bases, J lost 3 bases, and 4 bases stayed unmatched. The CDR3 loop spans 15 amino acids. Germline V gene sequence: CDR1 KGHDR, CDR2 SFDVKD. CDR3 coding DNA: TGTGCCACCAGTCAGACAGGGATTGGGGCCAACGTCCTGACTTTC. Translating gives CATSQTGIGANVLTF.

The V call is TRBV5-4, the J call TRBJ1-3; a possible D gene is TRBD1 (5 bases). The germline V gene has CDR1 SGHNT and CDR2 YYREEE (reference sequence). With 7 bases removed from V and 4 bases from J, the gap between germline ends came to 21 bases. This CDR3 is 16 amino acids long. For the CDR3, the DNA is TGTGCCAGCTCTTGGGAGGGAACGGCAGGGGGAAACACCATATATTTT. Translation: CASSWEGTAGGNTIYF. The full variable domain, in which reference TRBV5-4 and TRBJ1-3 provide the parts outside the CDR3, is ETGVTQSPTHLIKTRGQQVTLRCSSQSGHNTVSWYQQALGQGPQFIFQYYREEENGRGNFPPRFSGLQFPNYSSELNVNALELDDSALYLCASSWEGTAGGNTIYFGEGSWLTVV.

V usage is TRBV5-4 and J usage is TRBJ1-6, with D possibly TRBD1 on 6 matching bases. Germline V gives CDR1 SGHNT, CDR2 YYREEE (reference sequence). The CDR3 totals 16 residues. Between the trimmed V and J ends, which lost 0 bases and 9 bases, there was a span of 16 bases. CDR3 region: CASSLGRPGEGSPLHF. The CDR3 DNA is TGTGCCAGCAGCTTGGGTCGTCCAGGGGAGGGTTCACCCCTCCACTTT.

The CDR3 loop reads CASSQEHSNTDTQYF. CDR3 DNA sequence: TGCGCCAGCAGCCAAGAACATAGCAATACAGATACGCAGTATTTT. This chain connects TRBV4-3 to TRBJ2-3; D unclear. V was clipped by 0 bases and J by 3 bases, with 10 bases between them. This CDR3 comprises 15 residues. Germline values: CDR1 LGHNA, CDR2 YSLEER.

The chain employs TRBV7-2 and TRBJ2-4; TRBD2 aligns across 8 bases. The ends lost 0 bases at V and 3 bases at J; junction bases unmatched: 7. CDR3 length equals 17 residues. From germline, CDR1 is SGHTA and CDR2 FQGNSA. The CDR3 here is CASSLAPRTSSKNIQYF. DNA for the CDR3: TGTGCCAGCAGCTTAGCGCCCAGGACTAGCAGCAAAAACATTCAGTACTTC.

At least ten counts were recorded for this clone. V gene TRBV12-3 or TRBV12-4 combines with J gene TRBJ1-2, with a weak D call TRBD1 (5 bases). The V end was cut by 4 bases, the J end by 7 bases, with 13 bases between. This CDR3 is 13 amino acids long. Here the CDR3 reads CASSSNGGGGYTF. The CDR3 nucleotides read TGTGCCAGCAGTTCAAATGGGGGGGGTGGCTACACCTTC.

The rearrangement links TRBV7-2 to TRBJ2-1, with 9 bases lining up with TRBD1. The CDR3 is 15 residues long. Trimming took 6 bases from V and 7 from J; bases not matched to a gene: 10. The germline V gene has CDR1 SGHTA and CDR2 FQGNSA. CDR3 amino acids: CASSSRGQGRNEQFF. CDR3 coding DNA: TGTGCCAGCAGTTCTAGGGGACAGGGCAGGAATGAGCAGTTCTTC.